This T cell receptor beta chain was obtained from a study of T cell responses to AZD1222 COVID-19 vaccine. Germline V lookup: CDR1 LNHDA, CDR2 SQIVND (reference sequence). V lost 8 bases and J 7 bases, leaving 14 bases between the germline ends. This CDR3 spans 12 amino acids. Profiled with immunoSEQ multiplex PCR; TCRdb holds only in-frame clones, not every one. The sample lists fewer than 150,000 clones, around 86% occurring once. The chain has TRBV19 and TRBJ1-1; the D gene is possibly TRBD1 (6 bases). The sequences come from peripheral blood, collected on day 0 of AZD1222 vaccination. The receptor was isolated from an adult in good health. CDR3 DNA sequence: TGTGCCAGTTCACAGGGTTGGGATGAAGCTTTCTTT. Translation gives CASSQGWDEAFF.